The source of this T cell receptor beta chain is a study of T cell changes during pregnancy in multiple sclerosis (dated by TCRdb to the late 2010s). For the wider study: Changes in the T cell repertoire over the course of pregnancy were examined in this study in women with multiple sclerosis.

The CDR3 runs 12 amino acids, cysteine and phenylalanine included. This entry keeps only the CDR3 DNA: 36 bases, framed from base 1. V ends up 6 bases short and J 8 bases short, with an unmatched junction base count of 4. CDR1 and CDR2 (ENHRY, SYGVKD) derive from the germline V gene. A word on this clone: There is no known antigen for this receptor. Per-base quality was not reported, and no clone a single base away is much larger than it.

Library preparation employed the immunoSEQ multiplex PCR assay. Drawn from immuneACCESS, this table holds only the in-frame rearrangements with V and J called that TCRdb kept. Clones are partly lost; checked studies trace under half to an unresolved V gene and leave the rest unexplained. The sample records some 36,000 clones, 90% of which are singletons. Jointly, the top ten make up approximately 0.37% of the sample. The TCR comes from a female donor with multiple sclerosis, enrolled in a pregnancy study. Sequences were derived from CD4+ T cells from peripheral blood mononuclear cells, sampled in the second trimester of pregnancy. This chain joins TRBV10-3 to TRBJ1-2; 9 of the junction bases match TRBD1. The CDR3 reads CAIRGQGEGYTF. In nucleotides, the sequence is TGTGCCATCAGGGGACAGGGAGAGGGCTACACCTTC.